These T cell receptor beta chains were read from a single sample in a study of neurological immune-mediated disorders. Each CDR3 protein gets one entry after TCRdb re-called the 5' RACE reads with MiXCR. This sample yields around 46,000 distinct CDR3 sequences, of which 3.5% to 5% are seen a single time; 5.7% belongs to the top ten. Source material: PBMCs. These receptors came from a woman aged 55-70 years with multiple sclerosis. CDR3s include the opening cysteine and the closing phenylalanine or tryptophan. A D gene is named only where the DNA matches it firmly. Rows may omit the clone size; those that give it use once, few, many or a size class.

len	d_gene	j_gene	abundance	v_gene	CDR3aa	CDR3nt
15	TRBD1	TRBJ2-6	many	TRBV4-1	CASSDDRAGANVLTF	TGCGCCAGCAGCGATGACAGGGCTGGGGCCAACGTCCTGACTTTC
14	TRBD1	TRBJ2-7	.	TRBV5-1	CASSFDRGLDEQYF	TGCGCCAGCAGCTTCGACAGGGGGTTGGACGAGCAGTACTTC
14	.	TRBJ1-4	many	TRBV5-1	CASSLAGTNEKLFF	TGCGCCAGCAGCTTGGCAGGGACTAATGAAAAACTGTTTTTT
15	.	TRBJ2-1	many	TRBV24-1	CATSDSGLPYNEQFF	TGTGCCACCAGTGATTCAGGTTTGCCCTACAATGAGCAGTTCTTC
13	TRBD1	TRBJ1-1	many	TRBV5-1	CASSTHRGTEAFF	TGCGCCAGCAGCACCCACAGGGGTACTGAAGCTTTCTTT
15	TRBD1	TRBJ1-2	.	TRBV6-5	CASSYRWQGGGGYTF	TGTGCCAGCAGTTACAGGTGGCAGGGGGGAGGTGGCTACACCTTC
13	.	TRBJ2-5	.	TRBV20-1	CSADGGGRETQYF	TGCAGTGCTGATGGGGGGGGCAGAGAGACCCAGTACTTC
13	.	TRBJ2-3	.	TRBV4-1	CASSQNREDTQYF	TGCGCCAGCAGCCAAAACCGGGAAGATACGCAGTATTTT
18	TRBD1	TRBJ2-1	many	TRBV9	CASSVAPRGDRSYNEQFF	TGTGCCAGCAGCGTAGCGCCGAGGGGGGACAGGTCCTACAATGAGCAGTTCTTC
13	.	TRBJ2-2	.	TRBV20-1	CSATGIGTGELFF	TGCAGTGCTACAGGGATCGGCACCGGGGAGCTGTTTTTT
14	.	TRBJ1-2	many	TRBV7-3	CASSHGGTDGGYTF	TGTGCCAGCAGCCACGGGGGTACAGACGGCGGCTACACCTTC
13	.	TRBJ1-5	many	TRBV6-6	CASSYGGSRPQHF	TGTGCCAGCAGTTACGGAGGTTCTCGCCCCCAGCATTTT
13	.	TRBJ2-3	.	TRBV5-1	CASSPLSGDTQYF	TGCGCCAGCAGCCCTTTGTCGGGAGATACGCAGTATTTT
16	TRBD1	TRBJ1-5	.	TRBV5-1	CASSLEYRGFGQPQHF	TGCGCCAGCAGCTTGGAATACAGGGGATTTGGTCAGCCCCAGCATTTT
13	.	TRBJ1-1	many	TRBV5-1	CASSSRVESEAFF	TGCGCCAGCAGCTCGAGGGTGGAATCTGAAGCTTTCTTT
13	.	TRBJ2-1	few	TRBV20-1	CSAERSRSDEQFF	TGCAGTGCTGAGCGGTCCCGCAGCGATGAGCAGTTCTTC
14	TRBD1	TRBJ1-1	many	TRBV29-1	CSVEEGGTGREAFF	TGCAGCGTTGAAGAAGGGGGGACAGGGCGTGAAGCTTTCTTT
17	.	TRBJ2-2	few	TRBV5-1	CASSFGSPGANTGELFF	TGCGCCAGCAGCTTCGGCAGCCCGGGCGCAAACACCGGGGAGCTGTTTTTT
14	.	TRBJ1-4	many	TRBV28	CASTLGTENEKLFF	TGTGCCAGCACCCTCGGGACGGAGAATGAAAAACTGTTTTTT
16	TRBD1	TRBJ1-2	many	TRBV4-3	CASSQAPGQLNYGYTF	TGCGCCAGCAGCCAAGCACCGGGACAGCTGAACTATGGCTACACCTTC
16	TRBD2	TRBJ2-3	many	TRBV4-1	CASSQVSSGGLDTQYF	TGCGCCAGCAGCCAAGTTAGTAGCGGGGGGTTAGATACGCAGTATTTT
14	.	TRBJ2-2	many	TRBV2	CATSPSTGTGELFF	TGTGCCACTTCTCCCTCGACGGGCACCGGGGAGCTGTTTTTT
14	.	TRBJ2-5	few	TRBV9	CASSVDVPGETQYF	TGTGCCAGCAGCGTAGATGTACCAGGGGAGACCCAGTACTTC
14	.	TRBJ2-5	few	TRBV12-3/TRBV12-4	CASSITGGGETQYF	TGTGCCAGCAGTATAACAGGGGGGGGCGAGACCCAGTACTTC
17	.	TRBJ2-3	few	TRBV7-6	CASSLGMGRPPTDTQYF	TGTGCCAGCAGCTTAGGAATGGGACGTCCCCCCACAGATACGCAGTATTTT